The source of this T cell receptor beta chain is a study of graft-versus-host responses after intestinal transplantation. The overall study: Multivisceral, liver-intestinal, or isolated intestinal grafts went to recipients.

CDR3 size: 17 residues. CDR1 is MGHRA, CDR2 YSYEKL, per germline. The trim removed 0 bases at V and 1 base at J, leaving 7 bases unmatched. For this clone: Its antigen is as yet unknown.

The assay was immunoSEQ multiplex PCR, and TCRdb's table has in-frame clones only and misses some. The table includes 85,000 to 100,000 clones, just over 90% detected once. The material was unstimulated CD8+ T cells sorted from spleen or lymph node cells, obtained before intestinal transplant. The source is a human donor who received an intestinal transplant. The rearrangement links TRBV4-1 to TRBJ2-3; 7 nucleotides align to TRBD2. CDR3 sequence reads: CASSQDGDYRGTDTQYF. CDR3 coding DNA: TGCGCCAGCAGCCAAGATGGGGACTACCGAGGCACAGATACGCAGTATTTT.